Below are 4 T cell receptor beta chains sequenced from a single sample in a study of shared clonotypes between healthy human individuals. The protocol was immunoSEQ multiplex PCR, while the TCRdb copy is restricted to in-frame clones and leaves out a portion. The table lists some 490,000 clones, roughly 80% of them singletons. Sequencing was done on a sample of PBMCs. All receptors come from a woman aged 40 to 55 in good health. Some clones in this sample may be carry-over from other donors' samples.

A remark on this clone: This is likely an artifact of a read error, given a far larger clone one base away. This chain links TRBV7-3 with TRBJ1-5; 7 nucleotides match TRBD1. CDR1 SGHTA and CDR2 FQGTGA come from the germline V gene. J was trimmed by 4 bases and V by 2 bases; bases with no gene match: 11. The CDR3 has 17 residues. The CDR3 sequence: CASSLGGALQGNQPQHF. The CDR3 nucleotides are TGTGCCAGCAGCTTAGGTGGAGCCTTACAGGGGAATCAGCCCCAGCATTTT.

Comments on this clone: This likely traces to a read error, being one base from a far larger clone. V gene TRBV28 combines with J gene TRBJ1-5; TRBD1 matches at 9 bases. The trim removed 3 bases at V and 2 bases at J, leaving 2 bases unmatched. This CDR3 region has 15 residues. The V gene's germline CDR1 is MDHEN and CDR2 SYDVKM. The chain's CDR3 is CASSFGDRGNQPQHF. In DNA, the CDR3 is TGTGCCAGCAGTTTTGGGGACAGGGGCAATCAGCCCCAGCATTTT.

In regard to this clone: This could be a read error, since a much larger clone is one nucleotide away. Different DNA sequences within this sample yield the same CDR3. The chain recombines TRBV5-4 with TRBJ2-1; D gene ambiguous. The CDR3 runs to 13 residues. Germline V CDR1 and CDR2: SGHNT, YYREEE (reference sequence). CDR3: CASSTWTAGLLFF. The DNA of the CDR3 is TGCGCCAGCAGCACCTGGACCGCCGGTCTCTTGTTCTTC.

The genes are TRBV10-3 and TRBJ2-7, with 12 bases matching TRBD1. V shed 4 bases, J shed 3 bases, and the junction held 4 bases outside the gene matches. The CDR3 totals 15 residues. Germline CDR1 reads ENHRY; CDR2 reads SYGVKD. CDR3 nucleotide sequence: TGTGCCATCAGTGCGGGACAGGGGGCGGTCTACGAGCAGTACTTC. Its protein is CAISAGQGAVYEQYF.